Listed here is a single T cell receptor beta chain. Antigen: not known. The sample carries other DNA sequences with the same CDR3. One heparinised draw, averaging roughly 110 mL, was taken per donor. Germline values: CDR1 MDHEN, CDR2 SYDVKM. CDR3 size: 11 residues. The germline V and J ends were trimmed by 5 bases and 7 bases, with 9 bases remaining between them. The data belong to a study of beta chain features in type 1 diabetes. Study-level findings and limits: Cells that show high TCR expression could be over-represented by cDNA sequencing. The question of HLA type influencing TCRB rearrangement was one that remained unresolved here. Researchers report that Type 1 diabetes patients had moderately but significantly shorter TCRB CDR3s across all four CD4+ subsets.

The study reverse transcribed the entire isolated RNA, so it sequenced expressed TCRB transcripts. TCRdb keeps only in-frame clones here, not all; method: immunoSEQ multiplex PCR. The repertoire holds about 710,000 clones, with more than 13% as singletons. The specimen was naive CD4+ T cells from blood. V is TRBV28 and J is TRBJ2-7; D assignment may be TRBD1 or TRBD2 (5 bases each). The clonotype originates from a young man with type 1 diabetes. The CDR3 loop reads CASSLGTEQYF. The CDR3 coding sequence is TGTGCCAGCAGTCTCGGGACGGAGCAGTACTTC.